The rows below give T cell receptor beta chains drawn from one sample of a study of CD8 T cells in ankylosing spondylitis. One entry per CDR3 protein, called by TCRdb with MiXCR from the 5' RACE reads. Among about 800,000 distinct CDR3 sequences listed, about 11% were seen once. Material for sequencing was blood, either unsorted or a sorted T cell fraction (not recorded which). These receptors originate from a male donor with ankylosing spondylitis. Each CDR3 is given with its conserved first and last residue. The D gene is left open where the match is weak. The size of a clone is reported for some rows only, either as once, few or many, or as a class for expanded clones.

few	18	TRBV11-1	NA	TRBJ1-1	TGTGCCAGCAGCTTAGGTCGAGGGGAGGGGCGTATGAACACTGAAGCTTTCTTT	CASSLGRGEGRMNTEAFF
NA	16	TRBV10-3	NA	TRBJ2-1	TGTGCCATCAGTTTCACCGTCGGGGGTGACTACAATGAGCAGTTCTTC	CAISFTVGGDYNEQFF
NA	14	TRBV27	TRBD2	TRBJ2-5	TGTGCCAGCAGGAACGGGAGGGCCGGGGAGACCCAGTACTTC	CASRNGRAGETQYF
many	16	TRBV7-2	NA	TRBJ1-2	TGTGCCAGCAGCCCTTTAGGTGGGGGGGCTCTCTATGGCTACACCTTC	CASSPLGGGALYGYTF
many	10	TRBV29-1	NA	TRBJ2-1	TGCAGCGGGATTAGCTATGAGCAGTTCTTC	CSGISYEQFF
NA	12	TRBV20-1	TRBD2	TRBJ2-1	TGCAGTGTGACTAGCGGCTACAATGAGCAGTTCTTC	CSVTSGYNEQFF
NA	16	TRBV28	TRBD2	TRBJ2-1	TGTGCCAGCAGACCCAGCGGGGGGAGCTCCTACAATGAGCAGTTCTTC	CASRPSGGSSYNEQFF
few	12	TRBV6-5	NA	TRBJ1-2	TGTGCCAGCACTGAACACGGTTATGGCTACACCTTC	CASTEHGYGYTF
once	15	TRBV15	TRBD1	TRBJ2-5	TGTGCCACCAGCGTAGGGACAGGGGGATTGGAGACCCAGTACTTC	CATSVGTGGLETQYF
many	15	TRBV10-3	NA	TRBJ2-2	TGTGCCATCAGTGAGTCGACGGAGAACACCGGGGAGCTGTTTTTT	CAISESTENTGELFF
few	16	TRBV4-2	NA	TRBJ2-5	TGTGCCAGCAGCCAAGGTGACCCCGGACTCGCGTTTACCCAGTACTTC	CASSQGDPGLAFTQYF
NA	13	TRBV28	NA	TRBJ2-1	TGTGCCAGCAGTGGGCCAGGTATGAATGAGCAGTTCTTC	CASSGPGMNEQFF
few	15	TRBV4-3	NA	TRBJ1-2	TGCGCCAGCAGCCAGAACAGGGTTTTCGGCTATGGCTACACCTTC	CASSQNRVFGYGYTF
few	18	TRBV4-3	TRBD2	TRBJ2-4	TGCGCCAGCAGCCAGGGACTAGCGGGAGGTCTAGCCAAAAACATTCAGTACTTC	CASSQGLAGGLAKNIQYF
NA	11	TRBV29-1	TRBD2	TRBJ2-1	TGCAGCGTTGCCGGGGGGAGGGAGCAGTTCTTC	CSVAGGREQFF
many	13	TRBV7-7	NA	TRBJ2-3	TGTGCTAGCAGTCCTTCTGACGCAGATACGCAGTATTTT	CASSPSDADTQYF
NA	12	TRBV5-1	NA	TRBJ1-2	TGCCCCAGCAGCTTCACAGGGAAAGGCTACACCTTC	CPSSFTGKGYTF
NA	15	TRBV9	NA	TRBJ2-5	TGTGCCAGCAGCGTAGAATGGGTTAGGGTGGAGACCCAGTACTTC	CASSVEWVRVETQYF